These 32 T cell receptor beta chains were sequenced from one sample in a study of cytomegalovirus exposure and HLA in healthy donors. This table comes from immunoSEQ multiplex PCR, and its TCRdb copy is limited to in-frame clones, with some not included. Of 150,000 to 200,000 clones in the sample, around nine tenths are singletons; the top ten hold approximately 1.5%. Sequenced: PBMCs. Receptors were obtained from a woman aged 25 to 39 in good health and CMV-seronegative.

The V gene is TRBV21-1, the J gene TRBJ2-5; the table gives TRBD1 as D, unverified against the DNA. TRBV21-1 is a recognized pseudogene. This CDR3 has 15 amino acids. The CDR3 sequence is CASSALGQKGETQYF. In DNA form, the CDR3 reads TGTGCCAGCAGCGCTTTAGGACAGAAAGGGGAGACCCAGTACTTC.

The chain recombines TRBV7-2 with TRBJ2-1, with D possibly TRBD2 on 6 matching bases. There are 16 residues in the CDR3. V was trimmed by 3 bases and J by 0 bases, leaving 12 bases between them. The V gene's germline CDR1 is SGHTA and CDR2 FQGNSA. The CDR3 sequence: CASSFGGMSSYNEQFF. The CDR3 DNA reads TGTGCCAGCAGCTTTGGGGGGATGAGCTCCTACAATGAGCAGTTCTTC. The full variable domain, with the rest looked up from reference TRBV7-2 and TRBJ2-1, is GAGVSQSPSNKVTEKGKDVELRCDPISGHTALYWYRQSLGQGLEFLIYFQGNSAPDKSGLPSDRFSAERTGGSVSTLTIQRTQQEDSAVYLCASSFGGMSSYNEQFFGPGTRLTVL.

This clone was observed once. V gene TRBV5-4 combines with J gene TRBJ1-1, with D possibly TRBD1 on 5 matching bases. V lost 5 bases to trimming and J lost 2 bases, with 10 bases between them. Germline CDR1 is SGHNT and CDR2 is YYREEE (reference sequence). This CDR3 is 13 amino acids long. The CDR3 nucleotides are TGTGCCAGCAGTTCGGGGGTAAACACTGAAGCTTTCTTT. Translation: CASSSGVNTEAFF. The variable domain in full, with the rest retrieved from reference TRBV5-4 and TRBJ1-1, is ETGVTQSPTHLIKTRGQQVTLRCSSQSGHNTVSWYQQALGQGPQFIFQYYREEENGRGNFPPRFSGLQFPNYSSELNVNALELDDSALYLCASSSGVNTEAFFGQGTRLTVV.

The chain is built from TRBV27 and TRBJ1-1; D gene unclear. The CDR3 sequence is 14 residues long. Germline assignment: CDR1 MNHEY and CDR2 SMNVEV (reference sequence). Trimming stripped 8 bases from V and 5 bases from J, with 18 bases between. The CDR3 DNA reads TGTGCCAGCTATGTGCCCGGAGGCGGTACTGAAGCTTTCTTT. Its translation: CASYVPGGGTEAFF.

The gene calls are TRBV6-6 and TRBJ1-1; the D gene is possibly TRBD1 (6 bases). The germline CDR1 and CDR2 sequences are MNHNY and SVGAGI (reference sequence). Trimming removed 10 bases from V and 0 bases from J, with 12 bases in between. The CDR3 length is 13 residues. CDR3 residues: CAILQGMNTEAFF. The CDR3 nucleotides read TGTGCCATTCTACAGGGCATGAACACTGAAGCTTTCTTT.

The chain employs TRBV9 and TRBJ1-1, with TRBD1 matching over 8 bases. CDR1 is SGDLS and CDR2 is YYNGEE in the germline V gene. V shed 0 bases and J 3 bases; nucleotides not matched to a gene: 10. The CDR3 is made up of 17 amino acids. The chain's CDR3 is CASSVGGTGGFDTEAFF. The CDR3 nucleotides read TGTGCCAGCAGCGTAGGAGGGACAGGAGGGTTCGACACTGAAGCTTTCTTT.

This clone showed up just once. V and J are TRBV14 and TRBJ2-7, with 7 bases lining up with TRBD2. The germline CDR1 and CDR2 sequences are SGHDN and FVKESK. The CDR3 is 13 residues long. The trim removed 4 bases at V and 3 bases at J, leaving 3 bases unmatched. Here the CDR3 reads CASSRGGGYEQYF. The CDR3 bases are TGTGCCAGCAGCCGGGGCGGGGGCTACGAGCAGTACTTC.

The CDR3 sequence: CATLVGNEQFF. CDR3 DNA sequence: TGCGCAACCCTTGTCGGGAATGAGCAGTTCTTC. This chain connects TRBV5-1 to TRBJ2-1, with no clear D. Germline-derived CDR1 and CDR2 are SGHRS and YFSETQ. The CDR3 runs 11 residues.

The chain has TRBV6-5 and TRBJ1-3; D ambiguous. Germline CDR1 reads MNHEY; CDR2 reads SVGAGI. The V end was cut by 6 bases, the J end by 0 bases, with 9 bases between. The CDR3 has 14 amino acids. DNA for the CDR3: TGTGCCAGCAGCAGTTTGGTCTCTGGAAACACCATATATTTT. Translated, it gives CASSSLVSGNTIYF.

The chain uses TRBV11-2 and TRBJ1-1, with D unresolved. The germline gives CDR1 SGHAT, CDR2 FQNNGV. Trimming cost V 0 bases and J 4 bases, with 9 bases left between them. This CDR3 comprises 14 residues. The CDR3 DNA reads TGTGCCAGCAGCTTAGATCTGAGTAGCACTGAAGCTTTCTTT. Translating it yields CASSLDLSSTEAFF.

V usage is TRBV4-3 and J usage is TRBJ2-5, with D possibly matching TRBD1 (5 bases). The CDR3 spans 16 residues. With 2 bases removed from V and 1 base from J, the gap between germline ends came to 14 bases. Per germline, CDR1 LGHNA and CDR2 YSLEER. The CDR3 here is CASSQLNTGTQETQYF. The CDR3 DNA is TGCGCCAGCAGCCAACTAAATACAGGAACCCAAGAGACCCAGTACTTC.

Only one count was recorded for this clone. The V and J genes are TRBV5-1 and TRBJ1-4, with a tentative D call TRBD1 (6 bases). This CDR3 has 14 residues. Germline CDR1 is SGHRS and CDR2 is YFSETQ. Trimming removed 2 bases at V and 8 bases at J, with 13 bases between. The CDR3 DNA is TGCGCCAGCAGCTTAGGGGGGGCCGGAGAAAAACTGTTTTTT. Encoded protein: CASSLGGAGEKLFF.

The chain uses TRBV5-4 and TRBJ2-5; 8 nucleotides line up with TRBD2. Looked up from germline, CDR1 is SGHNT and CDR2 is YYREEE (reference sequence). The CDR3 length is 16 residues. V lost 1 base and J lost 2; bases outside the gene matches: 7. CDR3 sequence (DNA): TGTGCCAGCAGCTTGTCAGGGACTAGATCACAAGAGACCCAGTACTTC. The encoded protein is CASSLSGTRSQETQYF.

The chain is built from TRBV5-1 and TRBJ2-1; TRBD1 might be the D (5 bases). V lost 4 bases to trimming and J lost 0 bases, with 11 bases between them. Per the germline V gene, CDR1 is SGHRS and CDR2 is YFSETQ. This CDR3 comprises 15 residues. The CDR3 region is CASSRIDSSYNEQFF. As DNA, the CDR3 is TGCGCCAGCAGCCGCATAGACAGCTCCTACAATGAGCAGTTCTTC.

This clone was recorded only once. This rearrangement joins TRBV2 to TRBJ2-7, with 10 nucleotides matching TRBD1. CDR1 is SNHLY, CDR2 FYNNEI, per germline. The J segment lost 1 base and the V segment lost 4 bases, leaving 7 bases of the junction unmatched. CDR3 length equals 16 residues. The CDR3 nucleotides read TGTGCCAGCAGTGTTCCAGGGGACAGGGGTTCCTACGAGCAGTACTTC. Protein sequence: CASSVPGDRGSYEQYF.

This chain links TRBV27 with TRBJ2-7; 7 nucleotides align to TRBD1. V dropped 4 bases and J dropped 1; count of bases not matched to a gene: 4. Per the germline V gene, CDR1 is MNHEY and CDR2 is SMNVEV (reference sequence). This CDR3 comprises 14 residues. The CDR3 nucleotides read TGTGCCAGCAGTTACAGGGGTTCATCCTACGAGCAGTACTTC. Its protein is CASSYRGSSYEQYF.

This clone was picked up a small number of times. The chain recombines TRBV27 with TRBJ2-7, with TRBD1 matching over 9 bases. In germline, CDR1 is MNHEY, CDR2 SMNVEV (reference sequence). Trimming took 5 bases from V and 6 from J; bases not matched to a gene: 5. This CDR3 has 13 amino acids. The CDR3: CASSGQDRGEQYF. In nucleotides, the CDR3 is TGTGCCAGCAGTGGGCAGGACAGGGGCGAGCAGTACTTC.

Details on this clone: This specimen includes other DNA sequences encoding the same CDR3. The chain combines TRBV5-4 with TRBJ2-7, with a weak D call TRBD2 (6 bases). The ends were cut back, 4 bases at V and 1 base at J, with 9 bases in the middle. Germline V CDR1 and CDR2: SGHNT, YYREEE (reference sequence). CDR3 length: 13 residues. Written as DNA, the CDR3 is TGTGCCAGCAGCCCGGGAGTTTCCTACGAGCAGTACTTC. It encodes CASSPGVSYEQYF.

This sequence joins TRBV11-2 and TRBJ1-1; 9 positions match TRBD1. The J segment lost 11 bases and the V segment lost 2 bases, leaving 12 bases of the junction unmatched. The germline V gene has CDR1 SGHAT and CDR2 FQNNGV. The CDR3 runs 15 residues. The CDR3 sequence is CASSLIEAWDREAFF. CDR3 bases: TGTGCCAGCAGCTTAATCGAGGCCTGGGACAGGGAGGCTTTCTTT. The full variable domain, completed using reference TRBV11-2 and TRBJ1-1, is EAGVAQSPRYKIIEKRQSVAFWCNPISGHATLYWYQQILGQGPKLLIQFQNNGVVDDSQLPKDRFSAERLKGVDSTLKIQPAKLEDSAVYLCASSLIEAWDREAFFGQGTRLTVV.

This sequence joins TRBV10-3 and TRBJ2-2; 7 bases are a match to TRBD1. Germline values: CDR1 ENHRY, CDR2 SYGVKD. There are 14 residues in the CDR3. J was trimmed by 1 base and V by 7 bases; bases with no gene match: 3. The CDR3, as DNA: TGTGCCATCAAGGGACAGCTGAACACCGGGGAGCTGTTTTTT. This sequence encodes CAIKGQLNTGELFF.

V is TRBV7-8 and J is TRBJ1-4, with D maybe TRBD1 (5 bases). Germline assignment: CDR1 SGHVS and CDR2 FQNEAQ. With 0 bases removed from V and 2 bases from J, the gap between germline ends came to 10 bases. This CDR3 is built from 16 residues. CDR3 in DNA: TGTGCCAGCAGCTTAGCGTTGGGGGGGACTAATGAAAAACTGTTTTTT. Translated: CASSLALGGTNEKLFF.

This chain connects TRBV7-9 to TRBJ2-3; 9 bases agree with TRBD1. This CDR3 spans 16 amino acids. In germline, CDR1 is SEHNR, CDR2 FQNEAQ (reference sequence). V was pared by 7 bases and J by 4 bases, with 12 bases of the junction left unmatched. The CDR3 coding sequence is TGTGCCAGCAAACCCAGACCGGGACAGGGTTCAGATACGCAGTATTTT. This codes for CASKPRPGQGSDTQYF.

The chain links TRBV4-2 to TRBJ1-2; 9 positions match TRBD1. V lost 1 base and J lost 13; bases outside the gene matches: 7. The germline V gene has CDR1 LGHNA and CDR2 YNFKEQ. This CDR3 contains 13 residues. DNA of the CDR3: TGTGCCAGCAGCCAAGGCACAGGGACAGGGAGCACCTTC. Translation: CASSQGTGTGSTF.

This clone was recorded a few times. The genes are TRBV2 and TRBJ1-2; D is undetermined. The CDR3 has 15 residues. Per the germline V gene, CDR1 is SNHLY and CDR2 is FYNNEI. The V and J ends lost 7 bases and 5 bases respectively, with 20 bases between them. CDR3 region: CASILRETDLYGYTF. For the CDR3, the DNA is TGTGCCAGCATCCTAAGGGAGACTGATCTTTATGGCTACACCTTC.

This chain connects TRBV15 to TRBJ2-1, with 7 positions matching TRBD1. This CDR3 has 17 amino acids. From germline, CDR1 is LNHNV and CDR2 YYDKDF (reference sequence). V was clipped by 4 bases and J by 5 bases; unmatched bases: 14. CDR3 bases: TGTGCCACCAGCAACCCAAGAAGACAGGGAAGGGACAATGAGCAGTTCTTC. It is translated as CATSNPRRQGRDNEQFF.

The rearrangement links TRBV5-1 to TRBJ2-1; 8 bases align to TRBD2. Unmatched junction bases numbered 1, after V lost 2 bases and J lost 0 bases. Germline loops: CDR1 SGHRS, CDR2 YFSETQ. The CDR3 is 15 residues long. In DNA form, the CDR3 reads TGCGCCAGCAGCTTCAGCGGGGGCTCCTACAATGAGCAGTTCTTC. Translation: CASSFSGGSYNEQFF.

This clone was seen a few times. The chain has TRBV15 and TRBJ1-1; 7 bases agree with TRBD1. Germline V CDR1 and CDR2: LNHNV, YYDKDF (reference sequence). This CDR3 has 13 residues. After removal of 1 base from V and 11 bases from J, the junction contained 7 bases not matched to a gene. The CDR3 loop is CATSRGRGRWAFF. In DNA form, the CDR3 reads TGTGCCACCAGCAGAGGAAGGGGGCGATGGGCTTTCTTT. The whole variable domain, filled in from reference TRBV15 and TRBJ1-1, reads DAMVIQNPRYQVTQFGKPVTLSCSQTLNHNVMYWYQQKSSQAPKLLFHYYDKDFNNEADTPDNFQSRRPNTSFCFLDIRSPGLGDTAMYLCATSRGRGRWAFFGQGTRLTVV.

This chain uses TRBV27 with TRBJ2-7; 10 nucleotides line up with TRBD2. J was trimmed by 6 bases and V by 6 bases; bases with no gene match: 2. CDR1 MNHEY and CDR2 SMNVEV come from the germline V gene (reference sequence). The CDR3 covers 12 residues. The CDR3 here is CASSIAGGEQYF. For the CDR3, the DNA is TGTGCCAGCAGCATAGCGGGGGGCGAGCAGTACTTC.

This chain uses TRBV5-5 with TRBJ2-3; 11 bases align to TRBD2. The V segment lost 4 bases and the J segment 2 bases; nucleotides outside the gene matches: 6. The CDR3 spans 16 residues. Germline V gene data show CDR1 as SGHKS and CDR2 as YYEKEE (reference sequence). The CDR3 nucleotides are TGTGCCAGCAGCCAACTAGCGGGGGTTTCCACAGATACGCAGTATTTT. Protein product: CASSQLAGVSTDTQYF.

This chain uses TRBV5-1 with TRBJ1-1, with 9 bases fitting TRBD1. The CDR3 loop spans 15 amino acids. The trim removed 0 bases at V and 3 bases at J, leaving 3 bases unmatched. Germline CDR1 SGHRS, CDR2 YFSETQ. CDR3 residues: CASSLAGQGYTEAFF. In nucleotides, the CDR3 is TGCGCCAGCAGCTTGGCCGGACAGGGGTACACTGAAGCTTTCTTT.

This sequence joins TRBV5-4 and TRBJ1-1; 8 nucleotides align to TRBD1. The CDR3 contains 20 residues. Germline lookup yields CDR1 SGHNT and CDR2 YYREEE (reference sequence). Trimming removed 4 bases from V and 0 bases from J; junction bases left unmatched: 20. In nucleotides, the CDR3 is TGTGCCAGCAGCCGCGCCAACTCAGGGGGCGGTTCGCCATTGAACACTGAAGCTTTCTTT. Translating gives CASSRANSGGGSPLNTEAFF.

In DNA form, the CDR3 reads TGTGCCAGCAGTTACCAGGCAGAAAGAGACAATGAGCAGTTCTTC. This gives the protein CASSYQAERDNEQFF. V usage is TRBV6-7 and J usage is TRBJ2-1; D remains ambiguous. TRBV6-7 counts as an open reading frame of uncertain function. With 2 bases removed from V and 5 bases from J, the gap between germline ends came to 13 bases. The CDR3 extends over 15 amino acids.